The T cell receptor (beta chain) described here comes from a study of T-cell reconstitution after alpha-beta-depleted transplantation in children. The TCRbeta library incorporated unique molecular identifiers. TCRdb fed the PCR reads into MiXCR, producing one record per CDR3 protein. In the table there are more than 150,000 distinct CDR3 sequences, 14% to 15% of which are singletons. For this clonotype: This may arise from a read error, as a much more abundant clone is one base away.

This CDR3 is built from 15 residues. V dropped 4 bases and J dropped 5 bases, with 15 bases sitting between them. Germline loops: CDR1 LGHNA, CDR2 YNFKEQ. This chain joins TRBV4-2 and TRBJ2-1, with D unclear. Specimen: PBMCs from the stem cell graft donor, collected from the stem cell graft. This clonotype was obtained from a human donor who donated a stem cell graft to a child with acute lymphoblastic leukemia. The CDR3 protein is CASSLVFTRNNEQFF. The CDR3 DNA reads TGTGCCAGCAGCCTAGTTTTTACTCGTAACAATGAGCAGTTCTTC.